This T cell receptor (beta chain) appears in the sequencing data of a study of T cell responses to AZD1222 COVID-19 vaccine (dated by TCRdb to the early 2020s). For the study in its entirety: AZD1222 recipients given second doses at about 4 weeks or at about 12 weeks were pooled, since spike-specific TCR depth and breadth were not found to differ between the two schedules. Trial participants were enrolled by age into 18-55, 56-69 and 70-plus year subgroups, with roughly 150, 30 and 60 TCR-sequenced participants respectively. A total of approximately 240 trial participants underwent TCR sequencing, of whom approximately 200 had received two doses of AZD1222 and roughly 26 had received two doses of the MenACWY control vaccine.

General conclusions and limits of the study: CD4 TCRs associated with the vaccine covered the entire spike protein, and the dominant responses were in regions 160-218 and 743-854. Conclusions about previously exposed vaccinees are limited, since just five to seven AZD1222 recipients were seropositive for SARS-CoV-2 at baseline. Participants were mostly white British, with more females than males. The authors suggested clonal diversity may have been underestimated. Epitopes outside the regions mutated in the B.1.351 and B.1.1.7 variants were reportedly recognized by nearly half of the unique spike-specific TCRs. Because no day 14 peak-response samples were available, the repertoires could be characterized only after the peak T cell response. A significant rise in spike-specific TCR breadth and depth was observed after two AZD1222 doses relative to day 0 and relative to MenACWY recipients. The 56-69-year group was small, and its depth increase did not reach significance, likely because of low power.

The CDR3 regions of human TCRbeta chains were analyzed by immunosequencing. The original pipeline was this. Repertoire TCRs were matched against a reference library of SARS-CoV-2-specific TCRs generated with the MIRA antigen-specificity platform. Breadth meant the fraction of unique TCRs that were SARS-CoV-2-associated, whereas depth meant the fraction of total T cells that were SARS-CoV-2-associated. Using the MIRA data, each spike-specific TCR was mapped to the spike region that the TCR reacts to and placed in a CD4 or CD8 class. Log10-transformed breadth and depth values were compared by one-way ANOVA with Sidak's multiple comparisons tests. Sourced from immuneACCESS, this table was stored by TCRdb with only in-frame sequences that have V and J called. A share of the clones is absent; for the studies checked, an unresolved V gene accounts for under half, and the remainder has no known explanation. V and J calls plus clone size are reproduced from that table; the DNA served to infer D and trimming. Within this sample are some 150,000 clones, with approximately 90% of them counted one time only. The ten biggest clones cover 3.4% of the sample.

On this clone itself: Its antigen is currently not known. The sample holds no much larger clone one base away, and base qualities are not on file.

Based on the germline V gene, the CDR1 and CDR2 sequences are SGHRS and YFSETQ. The CDR3 sequence holds 12 residues, the cysteine and phenylalanine included. Left in the record is the CDR3 DNA by itself, 36 bases read in frame from the first base. V is pruned by 5 bases and J by 3 bases, leaving 1 base of the junction without a gene match. The sample's time point label is to be understood as: baseline before first vaccination. Samples from vaccinated people were obtained from the UK trials COV001 and COV002, which included a single-blind randomized controlled phase 2/3 trial of AZD1222 (ChAdOx1 nCoV-19) in healthy adults. For TCRbeta chain sequencing, PBMC samples were collected from trial participants at day 0 and at day 28 after the second dose.

The origin of this receptor is an adult in good health. Sequencing used peripheral blood, obtained on day 0 of AZD1222 vaccination. The rearranged chain carries TRBV5-1 and TRBJ2-5, with 7 bases aligning to TRBD2. The bases are TGCGCCAGCAGGGGGACTAAAGAGACCCAGTACTTC. Its translation is CASRGTKETQYF.